This T cell receptor (beta chain) was obtained from a study of shared clonotypes between healthy human individuals. Details on this clone: Its antigen is unknown.

Deep-level assay runs were performed. Original processing notes: ImmunoSEQ supplied junction-only sequences lacking quality scores, so filtering was different. The data were produced by immunoSEQ multiplex PCR, yet TCRdb's version contains in-frame clones alone and is incomplete. V and J calls and clone size follow that table, whereas D and trimming were derived from the DNA. The profile shows roughly 2.1 million clones, about 93% of them singletons. Study-level results: Collection of samples was limited to blood; tissue repertoires likely differ. Rarefaction demonstrated incomplete sorted-subset sequencing despite large depth.

Naive CD8 cells were CD45RO-negative, positively selected for CCR7, excluding terminally differentiated effector memory CD45RA+ cells. This CDR3 has 12 residues. Germline V gene lookup returns CDR1 SEHNR and CDR2 FQNEAQ (reference sequence). The V end was cut by 3 bases, the J end by 8 bases, with 8 bases between. Sequencing was performed on naive CD8+ T cells from PBMCs. V and J are TRBV7-9 and TRBJ2-1; the D gene is possibly TRBD2 (5 bases). The sequence came from a man younger than 30 in good health. Some clones in this sample may be carry-over from other donors' samples. The CDR3 nucleotides read TGTGCCAGCAGCTTTGGAGGAGATGAGCAGTTCTTC. Translated: CASSFGGDEQFF.